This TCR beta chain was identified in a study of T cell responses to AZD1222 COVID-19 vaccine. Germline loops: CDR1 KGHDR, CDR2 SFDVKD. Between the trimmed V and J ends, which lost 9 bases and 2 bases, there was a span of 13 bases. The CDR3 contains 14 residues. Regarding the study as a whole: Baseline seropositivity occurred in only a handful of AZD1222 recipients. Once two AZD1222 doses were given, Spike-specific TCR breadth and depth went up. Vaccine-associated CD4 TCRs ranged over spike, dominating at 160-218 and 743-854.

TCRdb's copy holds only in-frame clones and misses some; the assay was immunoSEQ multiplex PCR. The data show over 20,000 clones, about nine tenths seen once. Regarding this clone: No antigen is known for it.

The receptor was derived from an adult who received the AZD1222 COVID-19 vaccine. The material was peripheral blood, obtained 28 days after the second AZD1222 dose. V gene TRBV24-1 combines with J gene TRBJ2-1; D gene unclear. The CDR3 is CATASRLTYNEQFF. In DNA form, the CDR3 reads TGTGCCACCGCAAGCAGACTTACCTACAATGAGCAGTTCTTC.